The rows below give T cell receptor beta chains drawn from one sample of a study of blood T cell repertoires in COVID-19. Sequencing was performed with immunoSEQ multiplex PCR; in TCRdb, only in-frame clones are kept and a portion is missing. The repertoire has approximately 250,000 clones, approximately 82% of them found once; the top ten carry over 12%. Sequenced: PBMCs or T cells enriched from blood (not recorded which). The receptors were sampled from a man in his forties or fifties who had recovered from COVID-19. CDR3s include the opening cysteine and the closing phenylalanine or tryptophan. A D gene is named only where the DNA matches it firmly. The listing skips clone size in some rows; elsewhere it reads once, few, many or a size class.

j_gene	d_gene	v_gene	abundance	CDR3nt	CDR3aa
TRBJ1-6	TRBD1	TRBV9	once	TGTGCCAGCAGCGCCCGACAGGGCGATAATTCACCCCTCCACTTT	CASSARQGDNSPLHF
TRBJ2-7	NA	TRBV2	NA	TGTGCCAGCAGGACACAGAGGGGGGGGGCTCTTTTCTCCTACGAGCAGTACTTT	CASRTQRGGALFSYEQYF
TRBJ2-3	NA	TRBV5-4	NA	TGTGCCAGCAGCTTGGGTGACTCTTTCGCAGATACGCAGTATTTT	CASSLGDSFADTQYF
TRBJ2-7	TRBD1	TRBV5-1	NA	TGCGCCAGCAGCTTGGCCGGGACAGCCCTCTCCTACGAGCAGTACTTC	CASSLAGTALSYEQYF
TRBJ2-1	NA	TRBV7-2	NA	TGTGCCACCGAAAGGACATCTTACAATGAGCAGTTCTTC	CATERTSYNEQFF
TRBJ1-3	NA	TRBV5-1	NA	TGCGCCAGCAGCCCCACAGGGAAATCTGGAAACACCATATATTTT	CASSPTGKSGNTIYF
TRBJ1-4	TRBD1	TRBV4-2	NA	TGTGCCAGCAGCCAAGACTTCGGGACAGATAATGAAAAACTGTTTTTT	CASSQDFGTDNEKLFF
TRBJ2-2	NA	TRBV5-4	NA	TGTGCCAGCAGACCGGGGGGCTTCTTGGGTTTGAACACCGGGGAGCTGTTTTTT	CASRPGGFLGLNTGELFF
TRBJ1-1	NA	TRBV28	NA	TGTGCCAGCAGAGGTGGGTTAGCGAACACTGAAGCTTTCTTT	CASRGGLANTEAFF
TRBJ2-4	NA	TRBV12-2	NA	TGTGCAAGTCGCTCCGACCCGGCGCGGGGAGCCAAAAACATTCAGTACTTC	CASRSDPARGAKNIQYF
TRBJ1-1	NA	TRBV27	few	TGTGCCAGCAGTCCCCCCATAGTAAGCACGGGCACTGAAGCTTTCTTT	CASSPPIVSTGTEAFF